This TCR beta chain was documented in a study of OX40 agonist ivuxolimab in advanced cancers. On this clone itself: Its antigen is not known.

Whole-study results and caveats: The work left the antigen specificity of expanded peripheral T cells undetermined.

Germline CDR1 and CDR2: SEHNR and FQNEAQ (reference sequence). The V segment lost 2 bases and the J segment 5 bases; nucleotides outside the gene matches: 2. The CDR3 contains 15 residues. Profiled with immunoSEQ multiplex PCR; TCRdb holds only in-frame clones, not every one. This sample has tens of thousands of clones; 88% occur once, and the top ten carry roughly 4%. This clonotype was obtained from an adult with an advanced solid tumor such as melanoma, head and neck, liver or kidney cancer. The source was CD4+ or CD8+ T cells sorted from blood, collected in a trial of the OX40 agonist ivuxolimab. The rearrangement joins TRBV7-9 to TRBJ1-6; 8 nucleotides align to TRBD1. The CDR3 nucleotides read TGTGCCAGCAGCTTAACGACAGGGGATAATTCACCCCTCCACTTT. This sequence encodes CASSLTTGDNSPLHF.